The 5 T cell receptor beta chains listed next were all sequenced from one sample in a study of blood T cell repertoires in COVID-19. Only in-frame clones appear in the TCRdb table, and some are missing; sequencing was by immunoSEQ multiplex PCR. Among some 210,000 clones, around 90% were seen once, and the ten largest hold 5.5% to 8%. The sample comprised peripheral blood. All receptors come from a man in his 60s who had recovered from COVID-19.

This clone was counted between two and nine times. V usage is TRBV6-5 and J usage is TRBJ2-7; 8 nucleotides align to TRBD1. The junction had 5 bases not matched to a gene; V was cut back by 6 bases and J by 4 bases. Germline CDR1 MNHEY, CDR2 SVGAGI. The CDR3 has 13 residues. In DNA, the CDR3 is TGTGCCAGCAGCCGGGACAGGCAATACGAGCAGTACTTC. This encodes CASSRDRQYEQYF.

The rearrangement joins TRBV5-5 to TRBJ2-5, with D perhaps TRBD1 (6 bases). The CDR3 runs 15 residues. Germline V CDR1 and CDR2: SGHKS, YYEKEE (reference sequence). Trimming took off 4 bases at V and 5 bases at J, with 18 bases between the two ends. The CDR3 DNA reads TGTGCCAGCAGCCTCGGGGCAGGGGTTGCGGAGACCCAGTACTTC. It specifies CASSLGAGVAETQYF.

The genes are TRBV20-1 and TRBJ2-5, with 7 bases identical to TRBD2. V trimming: 3 bases; J trimming: 4 bases; junction bases outside the gene matches: 5. The CDR3 runs 13 residues. The germline V gene has CDR1 DFQATT and CDR2 SNEGSKA (reference sequence). CDR3 DNA: TGCAGTGCTAGTGACCCGGGGGGAGAGACCCAGTACTTC. This gives the protein CSASDPGGETQYF.

The J gene is TRBJ1-1, the V gene TRBV15; a weak D match, TRBD1 (5 bases). The germline gives CDR1 LNHNV, CDR2 YYDKDF (reference sequence). Trimming left V 1 base short and J 6 bases short, with 15 bases between. The CDR3 is 15 amino acids. As DNA, the CDR3 is TGTGCCACCAGCAGAGTTCCCCGGCGGGGGGCTGAAGCTTTCTTT. This sequence encodes CATSRVPRRGAEAFF.

The V gene is TRBV12-3 or TRBV12-4, the J gene TRBJ2-7; a possible D gene is TRBD1 (5 bases). V lost 4 bases to trimming and J lost 9 bases, with 16 bases between them. The CDR3 consists of 13 residues. The CDR3 DNA reads as TGTGCCAGCAGTTCAGATCAGGGTCTTGGGCAGTACTTC. This translates into CASSSDQGLGQYF.